Below, one T cell receptor (beta chain) is given with its context. Its antigen remains unidentified. The data originate from a study of response to subunit inactivated influenza vaccine. Study results and limitations: The study's authors posited that every seasonal influenza vaccination enlists few new T cells.

The germline V and J ends were trimmed by 0 bases and 9 bases, with 10 bases remaining between them. This CDR3 comprises 13 residues. In germline, CDR1 is SGHRS, CDR2 YFSETQ. TCRdb used MiXCR to reprocess the RT-PCR reads, holding one entry per CDR3 protein. The top ten hold roughly 10% of the sample, which has a few hundred thousand distinct CDR3 sequences, roughly 22% seen once. The sample in question was PBMCs from blood, obtained roughly 20 months after vaccination. The chain is built from TRBV5-1 and TRBJ2-1; unclear D gene. The sequence came from a man aged 45 to 70 who received an inactivated influenza vaccine. The CDR3 protein is CASSLDLVGEQFF. The CDR3 nucleotides are TGCGCCAGCAGCTTGGATTTGGTGGGTGAGCAGTTCTTC.